In its sample, the clone carrying this TCR beta chain was seen once. The antigen remains undetermined. Germline loops: CDR1 LNHDA, CDR2 SQIVND (reference sequence). V shed 1 base and J shed 1 base, with 5 bases lying between them. This CDR3 spans 14 amino acids. Previously published methods and listed TCR primers were used for the bulk TCR libraries. TCRdb itself ran the PCR reads through MiXCR, one entry per CDR3 protein. Altogether about 630,000 distinct CDR3 sequences are present, 25% being singletons, with the ten largest covering about 0.78%. This entry is derived from a study of molecular identifiers for immune sequencing clone quantification. Study-wide background: Split five ways in replicates, RNA from roughly 20,000 or 100,000 naive CD8 cells had four portions sequenced.

Study outcomes and limitations: In a background of around 1 million naive cells, spiked Jurkat TCR RNA from one cell was reportedly detectable.

A CD8+CD4-CCR7+CD45RA+ gate was used to sort naive CD8 T cells. V gene TRBV19 combines with J gene TRBJ2-4, with D tentatively TRBD1 (5 bases). Material for sequencing was naive CD8+ T cells from blood, with Jurkat cell RNA spiked in. Subset in this sample: FACS-sorted CD8+CD4-CCR7+CD45RA+ naive T cells. The TCR comes from a human donor in good health. Some libraries in this study had Jurkat cell RNA spiked in. The CDR3 region has the DNA TGTGCCAGTAGTATAGCAGGGGCCAAAAACATTCAGTACTTC. Encoded protein: CASSIAGAKNIQYF.